Below, 23 T cell receptor beta chains from the same sample are listed, as sequenced in a study of human T cells and chemical hapten exposure. TCRdb analysed the RACE reads with MiXCR anew, one entry per CDR3 protein. The data contain under 200,000 distinct CDR3 sequences, more than 12% of them singletons. The time point: patch test 1, 2 weeks after DPC sensitization. Treatment here: therapeutic diphenylcyclopropenone sensitization with weekly scalp DPC. The sample here was whole blood, taken in connection with sensitization to the hapten diphenylcyclopropenone (DPC). The receptors shown here come from a woman under 40 with alopecia areata. Some clones in this sample may be carry-over from other donors' samples.

The V call is TRBV20-1, the J call TRBJ2-2; D is unresolved. The germline V gene has CDR1 DFQATT and CDR2 SNEGSKA (reference sequence). This CDR3 has 13 residues. Trimming left V 0 bases short and J 7 bases short, with 9 bases between. The CDR3 loop is CSARDFVGGELFF. The DNA of the CDR3 is TGCAGTGCTAGAGATTTTGTTGGCGGGGAGCTGTTTTTT.

This sequence joins TRBV6-6 and TRBJ2-3, with 12 positions matching TRBD1. After removal of 3 bases from V and 2 bases from J, the junction contained 6 bases not matched to a gene. Germline V lookup: CDR1 MNHNY, CDR2 SVGAGI (reference sequence). The CDR3 length is 17 residues. CDR3 nucleotide sequence: TGTGCCAGCAGTTATCGGGGGACAGGGGGCGTCACAGATACGCAGTATTTT. The encoded protein is CASSYRGTGGVTDTQYF.

The chain couples TRBV11-3 to TRBJ2-3; 14 positions match TRBD2. Trimming removed 5 bases from V and 4 bases from J; junction bases left unmatched: 5. This CDR3 has 16 amino acids. From germline, CDR1 is SGHNT and CDR2 YENEEA. The chain's CDR3 is CASSGGLAGVADTQYF. CDR3 nucleotide sequence: TGTGCCAGCAGCGGGGGACTAGCGGGGGTTGCAGATACGCAGTATTTT.

This sequence joins TRBV11-3 and TRBJ1-1, with D possibly being TRBD1 (6 bases). Trimming removed 3 bases from V and 1 base from J, with 12 bases in between. Per the germline V gene, CDR1 is SGHNT and CDR2 is YENEEA. The CDR3 spans 15 residues. The CDR3 loop is CASSFSPGANTEAFF. DNA for the CDR3: TGTGCCAGCAGCTTTTCCCCGGGGGCGAACACTGAAGCTTTCTTT.

At least ten counts were recorded for this clonotype. J is TRBJ1-3 and V is TRBV6-2 or TRBV6-3, with TRBD1 as a possible D gene (5 bases). V was trimmed by 0 bases and J by 3 bases, leaving 15 bases between them. Germline values: CDR1 MNHEY, CDR2 SVGEGT. The CDR3 extends over 17 amino acids. The CDR3 sequence: CASSYSAGPADGNTIYF. CDR3 DNA: TGTGCCAGCAGTTACTCGGCAGGGCCGGCGGATGGAAACACCATATATTTT.

This clonotype was observed a few times. The CDR3, as DNA: TGTGCCAGCAGCTTATCGAGCTACGCGAACACTGAAGCTTTCTTT. Protein: CASSLSSYANTEAFF. The chain carries TRBV11-2 and TRBJ1-1; D ambiguous. CDR3 length equals 15 residues. With 2 bases removed from V and 1 base from J, the gap between germline ends came to 11 bases. The V gene's germline CDR1 is SGHAT and CDR2 FQNNGV.

This rearrangement joins TRBV7-9 to TRBJ2-3; the match to TRBD2 covers 9 bases. V dropped 5 bases and J dropped 4; count of bases not matched to a gene: 7. This CDR3 region has 15 residues. CDR1 is SEHNR, CDR2 FQNEAQ, per germline (reference sequence). The CDR3 reads CASSLTSGFADTQYF. The CDR3 DNA sequence: TGTGCCAGCAGCCTAACTAGCGGGTTCGCAGATACGCAGTATTTT.

There are a few counts of this clonotype. The V call is TRBV7-9, the J call TRBJ2-5, with D possibly called TRBD1 or TRBD2 (5 bases each). The CDR3 length is 13 residues. The germline V and J ends were trimmed by 5 bases and 2 bases, with 9 bases remaining between them. The germline gives CDR1 SEHNR, CDR2 FQNEAQ (reference sequence). For the CDR3, the DNA is TGTGCCAGCAGCACTAGACAGCAAGAGACCCAGTACTTC. Its protein product is CASSTRQQETQYF.

This clonotype was detected many times. The chain links TRBV20-1 to TRBJ2-7; 8 nucleotides match TRBD1. The CDR3 is 17 residues long. CDR1 and CDR2 from the germline V gene are DFQATT and SNEGSKA (reference sequence). With V trimmed by 5 bases and J by 2 bases, 17 bases remained unmatched. Written as DNA, the CDR3 is TGCAGTGCTCCTCCCATCCAAGGACAGGGTCCTCCCTACGAGCAGTACTTC. The encoded protein is CSAPPIQGQGPPYEQYF.

This clonotype has more than one count but fewer than ten. The gene calls are TRBV7-9 and TRBJ2-7; D remains unclear. CDR1 is SEHNR, CDR2 FQNEAQ, per germline (reference sequence). Trimming removed 5 bases from V and 6 bases from J, with 20 bases in between. CDR3 length equals 15 residues. Here the CDR3 DNA reads TGTGCCAGCAGCCCTGTGGCAGGTCGGAACCGCGAGCAGTACTTC. Its protein product is CASSPVAGRNREQYF.

This clonotype occurred a few times. J is TRBJ1-5 and V is TRBV6-2 or TRBV6-3, with 8 bases identical to TRBD1. Germline CDR1 MNHEY, CDR2 SVGEGT. This CDR3 region has 14 residues. V lost 5 bases to trimming and J lost 9 bases; unmatched junction nucleotides: 9. CDR3 sequence (DNA): TGTGCCAGCAGTGTACAGGGGGAATTCTGGCCCCAGCATTTT. This translates into CASSVQGEFWPQHF.

This chain joins TRBV3-1 and TRBJ2-7; TRBD1 matches at 7 bases. V trimming: 5 bases; J trimming: 6 bases; junction bases outside the gene matches: 7. The germline gives CDR1 LGHDT, CDR2 YNNKEL (reference sequence). The CDR3 consists of 13 residues. CDR3 loop: CASSNRQGTEQYF. For the CDR3, the DNA is TGTGCCAGCAGCAACCGACAGGGAACCGAGCAGTACTTC.

The chain joins TRBV3-1 to TRBJ2-7, with TRBD1 matching over 9 bases. Germline CDR1 LGHDT, CDR2 YNNKEL (reference sequence). CDR3 length: 14 residues. V was pared by 4 bases and J by 4 bases, with 5 bases of the junction left unmatched. The CDR3 spells CASSLTGGKYEQYF. In DNA, the CDR3 is TGTGCCAGCAGCCTGACAGGGGGAAAATACGAGCAGTACTTC.

This clonotype was observed a handful of times. This rearrangement joins TRBV7-2 to TRBJ2-7; D is perhaps TRBD1 or TRBD2 (5 bases each). The CDR3 runs 13 residues. Germline CDR1 reads SGHTA; CDR2 reads FQGNSA. V lost 3 bases and J 5 bases, leaving 11 bases between the germline ends. The DNA for the CDR3 is TGTGCCAGCAGCTTCATGGGGGAAGACGAGCAGTACTTC. Protein product: CASSFMGEDEQYF. Using reference TRBV7-2 and TRBJ2-7 for the parts outside the CDR3, the full variable domain is GAGVSQSPSNKVTEKGKDVELRCDPISGHTALYWYRQSLGQGLEFLIYFQGNSAPDKSGLPSDRFSAERTGGSVSTLTIQRTQQEDSAVYLCASSFMGEDEQYFGPGTRLTVT.

The chain recombines TRBV4-1 with TRBJ2-1; D not resolved. Trimming cost V 4 bases and J 6 bases, with 13 bases left between them. The CDR3 covers 14 residues. The germline CDR1 and CDR2 sequences are MGHRA and YSYEKL. The DNA for the CDR3 is TGCGCCAGCAGCCCCGGACCCTGGGGCAATGAGCAGTTCTTC. Residues: CASSPGPWGNEQFF.

This clonotype was recorded a few times. The rearrangement joins TRBV2 to TRBJ2-7; a possible D gene is TRBD1 (6 bases). Looked up from germline, CDR1 is SNHLY and CDR2 is FYNNEI. V lost 1 base to trimming and J lost 6 bases, with 7 bases between them. This CDR3 has 12 residues. CDR3 in amino acids: CASSEDRAEQYF. The CDR3 DNA reads as TGTGCCAGCAGTGAAGACAGGGCCGAGCAGTACTTC.

The CDR3 coding sequence is TGTGCCAGCAGTCCGGCCAGTAGGGGTACCTATGAGCAGTTCTTC. Residues: CASSPASRGTYEQFF. The J gene is TRBJ2-1, the V gene TRBV28; tentatively, D is TRBD1 (5 bases). Germline V lookup: CDR1 MDHEN, CDR2 SYDVKM. V was cut by 5 bases and J by 8 bases, with 19 bases left in between. The CDR3 runs 15 residues.

There are many counts of this clonotype. V gene TRBV4-2 combines with J gene TRBJ2-3, with D perhaps matching TRBD2 (5 bases). V shed 3 bases and J shed 2 bases, with 18 bases lying between them. Germline V gene data show CDR1 as LGHNA and CDR2 as YNFKEQ. The CDR3 contains 17 residues. The DNA for the CDR3 is TGTGCCAGCAGCCATCGCATCGGACTTTACGACACAGATACGCAGTATTTT. Translation: CASSHRIGLYDTDTQYF.

Only a few counts were recorded for this clonotype. The chain links TRBV12-3 or TRBV12-4 to TRBJ2-1, with 8 bases lining up with TRBD1. The CDR3 loop spans 14 amino acids. V trimming: 6 bases; J trimming: 2 bases; junction bases outside the gene matches: 3. CDR3 coding DNA: TGTGCCAGCAGGAACAGGGGGACCTACAATGAGCAGTTCTTC. Translating gives CASRNRGTYNEQFF.

This sequence joins TRBV19 and TRBJ2-7, with 8 bases that match TRBD2. This CDR3 spans 13 amino acids. V was clipped by 4 bases and J by 3 bases; unmatched bases: 2. Looked up from germline, CDR1 is LNHDA and CDR2 is SQIVND (reference sequence). The CDR3 region has the DNA TGTGCCAGTAGTACACTAGCGGACTACGAGCAGTACTTC. This gives the protein CASSTLADYEQYF.

This clonotype has a count of ten or more. This chain connects TRBV27 to TRBJ2-7; no firm D call. Trimming cost V 5 bases and J 4 bases, with 12 bases left between them. This CDR3 has 13 residues. Per the germline V gene, CDR1 is MNHEY and CDR2 is SMNVEV (reference sequence). In DNA form, the CDR3 reads TGTGCCAGCAGTATGGACCCCTGGTACGAGCAGTACTTC. Protein product: CASSMDPWYEQYF.

The CDR3 region is CSVRQGALSTEAFF. The CDR3 DNA sequence: TGCAGCGTCCGACAGGGGGCTTTGAGCACTGAAGCTTTCTTT. V and J are TRBV29-1 and TRBJ1-1; 10 nucleotides match TRBD1. Trimming removed 6 bases from V and 4 bases from J; junction bases left unmatched: 8. The CDR3 loop spans 14 amino acids. Germline V gene data show CDR1 as SQVTM and CDR2 as ANQGSEA.

Only a few counts were recorded for this clonotype. V is TRBV19 and J is TRBJ1-2; TRBD1 might be the D (5 bases). V was pared by 6 bases and J by 8 bases, with 22 bases between. CDR1 and CDR2 from the germline V gene are LNHDA and SQIVND (reference sequence). The CDR3 loop spans 15 amino acids. The CDR3 sequence: CASSLTGGTWQGYTF. The CDR3 nucleotides read TGTGCCAGTAGCCTTACAGGCGGGACCTGGCAGGGCTACACCTTC. Combining the CDR3 with reference TRBV19 and TRBJ1-2 gives the whole variable domain DGGITQSPKYLFRKEGQNVTLSCEQNLNHDAMYWYRQDPGQGLRLIYYSQIVNDFQKGDIAEGYSVSREKKESFPLTVTSAQKNPTAFYLCASSLTGGTWQGYTFGSGTRLTVV.